This record concerns one T cell receptor (beta chain) sequence. Data came from immunoSEQ multiplex PCR; TCRdb stores just in-frame clones and leaves some out. Of about 130,000 clones in the sample, roughly 90% were seen once. This record belongs to a study of T cell responses to AZD1222 COVID-19 vaccine. Germline lookup yields CDR1 SGHRS and CDR2 YFSETQ. V lost 1 base to trimming and J lost 4 bases; unmatched junction nucleotides: 4. The CDR3 extends over 14 amino acids. Sequencing used peripheral blood, obtained on day 0 of AZD1222 vaccination. The chain uses TRBV5-1 and TRBJ1-2, with 7 bases identical to TRBD1. This clonotype originated in an adult in good health. CDR3 DNA: TGCGCCAGCAGCTTGACGGGACAGACCTATGGCTACACCTTC. As protein: CASSLTGQTYGYTF. Full variable domain (missing parts from reference TRBV5-1 and TRBJ1-2): KAGVTQTPRYLIKTRGQQVTLSCSPISGHRSVSWYQQTPGQGLQFLFEYFSETQRNKGNFPGRFSGRQFSNSRSEMNVSTLELGDSALYLCASSLTGQTYGYTFGSGTRLTVV.